The 11 T cell receptor beta chains listed next were all sequenced from one sample in a study of control samples from healthy donors and cancer patients. Clones were read by immunoSEQ multiplex PCR, and TCRdb kept only the in-frame ones, dropping some. The data show roughly 100,000 clones, with approximately 83% seen just once and about 13% held by the top ten. The sequenced sample was blood. These TCRs come from a woman in her forties or fifties in good health.

The gene calls are TRBV6-1 and TRBJ1-2; the D is unclear. CDR1 and CDR2 (germline): MNHNS, SASEGT. V was cut by 2 bases and J by 8 bases, with 12 bases left in between. The CDR3 is made up of 13 amino acids. The CDR3 protein is CASSENGLWGYTF. The CDR3 DNA follows: TGTGCCAGCAGTGAAAACGGCCTATGGGGCTACACCTTC.

The CDR3 loop reads CASSLTGIDSPLHF. DNA for the CDR3: TGCGCCAGCAGCTTGACAGGGATCGATTCACCCCTCCACTTT. This chain connects TRBV5-1 to TRBJ1-6; maybe TRBD1 (6 bases). Germline V lookup: CDR1 SGHRS, CDR2 YFSETQ. Trimming stripped 1 base from V and 8 bases from J, with 10 bases between. This CDR3 region has 14 residues. The variable domain in full, with the rest retrieved from reference TRBV5-1 and TRBJ1-6, is KAGVTQTPRYLIKTRGQQVTLSCSPISGHRSVSWYQQTPGQGLQFLFEYFSETQRNKGNFPGRFSGRQFSNSRSEMNVSTLELGDSALYLCASSLTGIDSPLHFGNGTRLTVT.

V gene TRBV30 combines with J gene TRBJ2-1, with 7 bases matching TRBD2. This CDR3 has 15 residues. V lost 3 bases, J lost 3 bases, and 8 bases stayed unmatched. Germline V gene sequence: CDR1 GTSNPN, CDR2 SVGIG (reference sequence). The CDR3: CAWSREGMRYNEQFF. The CDR3 DNA sequence: TGTGCCTGGAGCAGGGAGGGGATGCGCTACAATGAGCAGTTCTTC.

The gene calls are TRBV12-5 and TRBJ2-1; the match to TRBD2 covers 14 bases. The length of the CDR3 is 19 residues. Germline lookup yields CDR1 LGHNT and CDR2 FRNRAP. J lost 0 bases, V lost 3 bases, and 7 bases had no gene match. The CDR3 bases are TGTGCTAGTGGTTTCCAGGGACTAGCGGGGGTAAGCTCCTACAATGAGCAGTTCTTC. The encoded protein is CASGFQGLAGVSSYNEQFF.

This chain joins TRBV10-3 and TRBJ1-6; the match to TRBD1 covers 10 bases. Germline V gives CDR1 ENHRY, CDR2 SYGVKD. V lost 2 bases to trimming and J lost 8 bases; unmatched junction nucleotides: 3. CDR3 length: 15 amino acids. The CDR3 DNA is TGTGCCATCAGTGAGGGGGACAGGGGCCATTCACCCCTCCACTTT. Residues: CAISEGDRGHSPLHF.

This clone was observed a few times. The genes are TRBV6-6 and TRBJ1-5, with TRBD1 matching over 9 bases. There are 15 residues in the CDR3. V shed 6 bases and J 1 base; nucleotides not matched to a gene: 4. From germline, CDR1 is MNHNY and CDR2 SVGAGI (reference sequence). The CDR3, as DNA: TGTGCCAGCAGATATGGACAGGGGAGCAATCAGCCCCAGCATTTT. Translated: CASRYGQGSNQPQHF.

In this sample, this clone turned up once. V gene TRBV2 combines with J gene TRBJ2-1, with 9 bases lining up with TRBD1. The J segment lost 5 bases and the V segment lost 11 bases, leaving 4 bases of the junction unmatched. Germline CDR1 reads SNHLY; CDR2 reads FYNNEI. The CDR3 has 12 amino acids. The CDR3 loop reads CAWGDRDNEQFF. The CDR3 region has the DNA TGTGCCTGGGGGGACAGGGACAATGAGCAGTTCTTC. Full variable domain (missing parts from reference TRBV2 and TRBJ2-1): EPEVTQTPSHQVTQMGQEVILRCVPISNHLYFYWYRQILGQKVEFLVSFYNNEISEKSEIFDDQFSVERPDGSNFTLKIRSTKLEDSAMYFCAWGDRDNEQFFGPGTRLTVL.

This chain connects TRBV6-4 to TRBJ2-5, with D perhaps TRBD2 (6 bases). Trimming removed 8 bases at V and 2 bases at J, with 15 bases between. This CDR3 is built from 14 residues. From germline, CDR1 is MRHNA and CDR2 SNTAGT. CDR3 protein: CASWARREQETQYF. In DNA form, the CDR3 reads TGTGCCAGCTGGGCCCGGAGGGAGCAAGAGACCCAGTACTTC.

J is TRBJ1-3 and V is TRBV7-9, with 7 bases aligning to TRBD1. The CDR3 spans 15 residues. After removal of 2 bases from V and 2 bases from J, the junction contained 3 bases not matched to a gene. The germline gives CDR1 SEHNR, CDR2 FQNEAQ (reference sequence). The CDR3 region has the DNA TGTGCCAGCAGCTTACCACAGGGGACTGGAAACACCATATATTTT. Translating it yields CASSLPQGTGNTIYF.

V usage is TRBV9 and J usage is TRBJ2-7, with 8 positions matching TRBD1. CDR1 and CDR2 from the germline V gene are SGDLS and YYNGEE. After removal of 0 bases from V and 4 bases from J, the junction contained 6 bases not matched to a gene. CDR3 length equals 15 residues. CDR3 sequence: CASSVAPGGSYEQYF. CDR3 DNA: TGTGCCAGCAGCGTAGCACCAGGGGGCTCGTACGAGCAGTACTTC.

The gene calls are TRBV6-6 and TRBJ1-6; unclear D gene. CDR1 is MNHNY, CDR2 SVGAGI, per germline (reference sequence). This CDR3 comprises 15 residues. V was trimmed by 6 bases and J by 0 bases, leaving 9 bases between them. The CDR3 loop reads CASRQQSSYNSPLHF. The CDR3 DNA sequence: TGTGCCAGCAGACAACAGAGCTCCTATAATTCACCCCTCCACTTT.